This T cell receptor beta chain emerged from a study of regulatory dendritic cells for organ transplantation. Findings and limits, study-wide: Mature dendritic cells appeared to drive more memory CD8+ clonal expansion than regulatory ones.

On this clone itself: What it binds is not known.

Sequenced by immunoSEQ multiplex PCR; TCRdb stores in-frame clones only, minus some. The profile shows 3,500 to 4,500 clones, 60% of them singletons. The CDR3 is 13 residues long. In germline, CDR1 is SGHTA, CDR2 FQGNSA. Deletions cut 4 bases from V and 2 bases from J, with 9 bases between. Sorted T cells were CFSE-labeled and cultured 5 days with allogeneic regulatory or mature dendritic cells at 1:10. The rearrangement joins TRBV7-2 to TRBJ2-7, with no clear D. This receptor was obtained from a human donor in good health. Material for sequencing was memory CD8+ T cells from blood cultured with regulatory dendritic cells. Subset given: CD45RO+ memory T cells. The chain's CDR3 is CASSSRNTYEQYF. As DNA, the CDR3 is TGTGCCAGCAGCTCTAGAAACACCTACGAGCAGTACTTC.